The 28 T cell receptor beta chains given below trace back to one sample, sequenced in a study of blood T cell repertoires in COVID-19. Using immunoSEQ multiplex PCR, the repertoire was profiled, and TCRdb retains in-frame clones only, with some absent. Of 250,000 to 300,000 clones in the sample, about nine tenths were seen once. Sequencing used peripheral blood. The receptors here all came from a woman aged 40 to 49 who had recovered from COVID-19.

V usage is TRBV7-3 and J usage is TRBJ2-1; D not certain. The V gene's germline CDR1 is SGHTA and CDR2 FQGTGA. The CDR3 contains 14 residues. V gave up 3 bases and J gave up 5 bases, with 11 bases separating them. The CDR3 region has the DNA TGTGCCAGCAGCTTCGACTTAAGTAACAATGAGCAGTTCTTC. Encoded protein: CASSFDLSNNEQFF. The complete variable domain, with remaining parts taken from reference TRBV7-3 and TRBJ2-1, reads GAGVSQTPSNKVTEKGKYVELRCDPISGHTALYWYRQSLGQGPEFLIYFQGTGAADDSGLPNDRFFAVRPEGSVSTLKIQRTERGDSAVYLCASSFDLSNNEQFFGPGTRLTVL.

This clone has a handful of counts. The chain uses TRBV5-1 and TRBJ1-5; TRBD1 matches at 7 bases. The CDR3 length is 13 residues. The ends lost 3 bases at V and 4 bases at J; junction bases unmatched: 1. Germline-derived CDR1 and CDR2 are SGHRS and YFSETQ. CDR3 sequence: CASSWGQNQPQHF. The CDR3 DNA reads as TGCGCCAGCAGCTGGGGACAGAATCAGCCCCAGCATTTT.

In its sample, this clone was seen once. The CDR3 reads CASGLVLHQVMNNEQFF. DNA of the CDR3: TGTGCTAGTGGTTTGGTACTTCATCAGGTAATGAACAATGAGCAGTTCTTC. V gene TRBV12-5 combines with J gene TRBJ2-1, with D unresolved. V was pared by 0 bases and J by 5 bases, with 17 bases between. Per germline, CDR1 LGHNT and CDR2 FRNRAP. The CDR3 totals 17 residues.

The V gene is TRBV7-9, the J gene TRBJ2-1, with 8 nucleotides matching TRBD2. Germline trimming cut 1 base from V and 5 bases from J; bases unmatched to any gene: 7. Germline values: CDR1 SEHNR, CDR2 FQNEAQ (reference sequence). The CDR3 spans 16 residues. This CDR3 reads CASSLGSGSVDNEQFF. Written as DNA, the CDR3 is TGTGCCAGCAGCTTAGGGAGCGGGAGTGTGGACAATGAGCAGTTCTTC.

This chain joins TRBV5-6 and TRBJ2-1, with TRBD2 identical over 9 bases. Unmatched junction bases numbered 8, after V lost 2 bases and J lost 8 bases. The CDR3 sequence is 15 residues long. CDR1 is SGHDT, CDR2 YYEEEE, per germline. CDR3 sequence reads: CASSFGGRAVDEQFF. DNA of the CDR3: TGTGCCAGCAGCTTTGGCGGGAGGGCCGTCGATGAGCAGTTCTTC.

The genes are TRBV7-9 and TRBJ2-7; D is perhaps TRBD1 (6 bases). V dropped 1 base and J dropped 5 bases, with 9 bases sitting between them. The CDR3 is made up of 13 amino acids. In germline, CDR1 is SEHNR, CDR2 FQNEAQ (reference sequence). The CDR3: CASSLDREHEQYF. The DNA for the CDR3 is TGTGCCAGCAGCTTAGACAGGGAGCACGAGCAGTACTTC.

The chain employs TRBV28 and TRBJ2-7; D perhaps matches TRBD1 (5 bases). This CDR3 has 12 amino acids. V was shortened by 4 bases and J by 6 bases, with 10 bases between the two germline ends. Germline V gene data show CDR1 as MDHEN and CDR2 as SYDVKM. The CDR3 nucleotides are TGTGCCAGCAGTTCGACAGAACTCGAGCAGTACTTC. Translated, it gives CASSSTELEQYF.

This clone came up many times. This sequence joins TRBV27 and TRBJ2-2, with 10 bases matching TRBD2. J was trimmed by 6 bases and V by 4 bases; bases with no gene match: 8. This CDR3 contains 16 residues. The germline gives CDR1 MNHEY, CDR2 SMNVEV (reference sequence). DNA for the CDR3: TGTGCCAGCAGTTGGGAGCCGGGACTAGCGTCCGGGGAGCTGTTTTTT. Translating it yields CASSWEPGLASGELFF.

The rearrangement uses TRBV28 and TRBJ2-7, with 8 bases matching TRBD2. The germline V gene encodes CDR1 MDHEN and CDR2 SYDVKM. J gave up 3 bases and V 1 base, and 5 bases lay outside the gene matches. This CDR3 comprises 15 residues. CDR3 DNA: TGTGCCAGCAGTTTATACGGGACTAGTCGCTACGAGCAGTACTTC. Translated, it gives CASSLYGTSRYEQYF. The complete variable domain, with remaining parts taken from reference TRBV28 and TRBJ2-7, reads DVKVTQSSRYLVKRTGEKVFLECVQDMDHENMFWYRQDPGLGLRLIYFSYDVKMKEKGDIPEGYSVSREKKERFSLILESASTNQTSMYLCASSLYGTSRYEQYFGPGTRLTVT.

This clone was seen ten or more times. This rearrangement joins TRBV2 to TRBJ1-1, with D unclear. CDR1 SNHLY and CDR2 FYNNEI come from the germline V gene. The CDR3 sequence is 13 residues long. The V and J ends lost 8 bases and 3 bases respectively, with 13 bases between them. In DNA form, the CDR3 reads TGTGCCAGCGAGGGAGAAACGGACACTGAAGCTTTCTTT. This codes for CASEGETDTEAFF.

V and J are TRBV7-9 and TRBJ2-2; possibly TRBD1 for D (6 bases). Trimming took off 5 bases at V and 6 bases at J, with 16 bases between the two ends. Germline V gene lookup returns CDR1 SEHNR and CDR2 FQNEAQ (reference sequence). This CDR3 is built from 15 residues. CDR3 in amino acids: CASSRSTGKSGELFF. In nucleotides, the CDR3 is TGTGCCAGCAGCCGATCCACAGGGAAATCCGGGGAGCTGTTTTTT. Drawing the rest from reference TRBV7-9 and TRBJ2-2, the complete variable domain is DTGVSQNPRHKITKRGQNVTFRCDPISEHNRLYWYRQTLGQGPEFLTYFQNEAQLEKSRLLSDRFSAERPKGSFSTLEIQRTEQGDSAMYLCASSRSTGKSGELFFGEGSRLTVL.

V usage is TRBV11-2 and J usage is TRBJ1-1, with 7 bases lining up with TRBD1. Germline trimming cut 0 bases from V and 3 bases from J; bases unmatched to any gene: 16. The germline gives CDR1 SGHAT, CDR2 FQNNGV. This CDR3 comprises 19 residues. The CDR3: CASSLELGGQNKDHTEAFF. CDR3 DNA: TGTGCCAGCAGCTTAGAGCTGGGGGGACAGAACAAGGACCACACTGAAGCTTTCTTT.

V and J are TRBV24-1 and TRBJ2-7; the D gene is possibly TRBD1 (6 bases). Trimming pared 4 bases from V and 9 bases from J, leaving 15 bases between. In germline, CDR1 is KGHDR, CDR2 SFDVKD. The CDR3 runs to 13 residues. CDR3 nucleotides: TGTGCCACCAGTGACCGCTACAGGGAGTTGCAGTACTTC. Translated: CATSDRYRELQYF.

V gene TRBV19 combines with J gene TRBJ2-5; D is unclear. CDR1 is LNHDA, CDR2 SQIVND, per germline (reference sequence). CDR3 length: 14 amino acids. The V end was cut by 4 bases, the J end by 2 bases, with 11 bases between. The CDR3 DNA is TGTGCCAGTAGTACCCTCTTCGGGCAAGAGACCCAGTACTTC. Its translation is CASSTLFGQETQYF.

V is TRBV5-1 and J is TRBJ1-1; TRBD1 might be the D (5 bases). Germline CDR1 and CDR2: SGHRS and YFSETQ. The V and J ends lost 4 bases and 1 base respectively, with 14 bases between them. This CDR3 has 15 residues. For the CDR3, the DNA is TGCGCCAGCAGCAGAGAACAGGTGGGGAACACTGAAGCTTTCTTT. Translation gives CASSREQVGNTEAFF.

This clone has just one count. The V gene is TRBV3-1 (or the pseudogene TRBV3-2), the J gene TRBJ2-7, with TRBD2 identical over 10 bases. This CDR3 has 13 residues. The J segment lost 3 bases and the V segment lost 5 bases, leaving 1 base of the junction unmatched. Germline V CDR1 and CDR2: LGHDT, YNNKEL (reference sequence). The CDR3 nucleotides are TGTGCCAGCAGCTCTAGCGGGAGCTACGAGCAGTACTTC. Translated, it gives CASSSSGSYEQYF.

The CDR3 is CAITTGRGAGANVLTF. The CDR3 nucleotides are TGTGCCATCACCACAGGGAGGGGGGCTGGGGCCAACGTCCTGACTTTC. V usage is TRBV10-3 and J usage is TRBJ2-6; weak D call: TRBD2 (7 bases). The V end was cut by 7 bases, the J end by 2 bases, with 15 bases between. Germline CDR1 ENHRY, CDR2 SYGVKD. The CDR3 length is 16 residues.

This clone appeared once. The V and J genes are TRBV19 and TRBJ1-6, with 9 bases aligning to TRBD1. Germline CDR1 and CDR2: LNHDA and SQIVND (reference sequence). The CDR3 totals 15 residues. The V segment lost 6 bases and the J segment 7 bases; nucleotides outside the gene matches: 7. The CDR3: CASSATGTGNSPLHF. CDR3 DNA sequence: TGTGCCAGTAGCGCGACCGGGACAGGGAATTCACCCCTCCACTTT.

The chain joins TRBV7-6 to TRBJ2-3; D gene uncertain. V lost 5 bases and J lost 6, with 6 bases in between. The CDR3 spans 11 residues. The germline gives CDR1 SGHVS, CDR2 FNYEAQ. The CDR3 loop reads CASSQWDTQYF. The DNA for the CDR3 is TGTGCCAGCAGCCAGTGGGATACGCAGTATTTT.

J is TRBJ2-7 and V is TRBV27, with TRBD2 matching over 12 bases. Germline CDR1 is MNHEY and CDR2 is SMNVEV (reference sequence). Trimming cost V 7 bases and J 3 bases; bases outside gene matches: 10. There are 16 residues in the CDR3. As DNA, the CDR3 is TGTGCCAGCAACCCCAACCCGGGACTAGCGGGCTACGAGCAGTACTTC. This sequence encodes CASNPNPGLAGYEQYF.

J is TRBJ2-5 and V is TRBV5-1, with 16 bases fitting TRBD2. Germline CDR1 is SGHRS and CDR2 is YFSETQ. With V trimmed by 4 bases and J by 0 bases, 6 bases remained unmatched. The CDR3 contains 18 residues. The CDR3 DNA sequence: TGCGCCAGCAGCGGGGGACTAGCGGGAGGGGCCCACCAAGAGACCCAGTACTTC. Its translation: CASSGGLAGGAHQETQYF.

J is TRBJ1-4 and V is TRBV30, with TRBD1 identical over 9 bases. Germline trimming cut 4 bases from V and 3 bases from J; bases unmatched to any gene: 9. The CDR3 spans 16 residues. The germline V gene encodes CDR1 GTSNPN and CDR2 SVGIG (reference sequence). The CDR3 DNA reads TGTGCCTGGACTCTAGGACAGGGGATAGCTAATGAAAAACTGTTTTTT. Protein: CAWTLGQGIANEKLFF.

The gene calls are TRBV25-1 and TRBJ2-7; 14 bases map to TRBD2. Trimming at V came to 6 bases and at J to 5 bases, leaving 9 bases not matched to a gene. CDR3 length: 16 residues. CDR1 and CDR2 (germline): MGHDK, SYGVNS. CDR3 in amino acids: CASRPGLAGVGNEQYF. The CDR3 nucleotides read TGTGCCAGCAGGCCGGGACTAGCGGGAGTAGGCAACGAGCAGTACTTC.

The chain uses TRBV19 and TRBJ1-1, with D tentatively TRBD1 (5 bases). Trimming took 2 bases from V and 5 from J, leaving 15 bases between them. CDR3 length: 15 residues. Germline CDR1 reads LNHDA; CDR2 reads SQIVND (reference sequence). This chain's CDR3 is CASSISPSGQTEAFF. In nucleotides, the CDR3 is TGTGCCAGTAGTATAAGCCCTTCAGGGCAGACTGAAGCTTTCTTT. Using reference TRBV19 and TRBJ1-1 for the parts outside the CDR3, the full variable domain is DGGITQSPKYLFRKEGQNVTLSCEQNLNHDAMYWYRQDPGQGLRLIYYSQIVNDFQKGDIAEGYSVSREKKESFPLTVTSAQKNPTAFYLCASSISPSGQTEAFFGQGTRLTVV.

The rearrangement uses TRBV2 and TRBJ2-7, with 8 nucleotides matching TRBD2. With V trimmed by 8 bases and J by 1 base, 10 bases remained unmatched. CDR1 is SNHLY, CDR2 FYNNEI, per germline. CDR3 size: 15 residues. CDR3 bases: TGTGCCAGCGGCGGGTTAGCGGGACCATCCTACGAGCAGTACTTC. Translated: CASGGLAGPSYEQYF.

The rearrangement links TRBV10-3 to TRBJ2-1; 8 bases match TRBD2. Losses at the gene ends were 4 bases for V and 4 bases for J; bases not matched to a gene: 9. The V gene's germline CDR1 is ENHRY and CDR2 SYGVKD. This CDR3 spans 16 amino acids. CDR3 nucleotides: TGTGCCATCAGTGTACAAATAGCGGGGTTGTACAATGAGCAGTTCTTC. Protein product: CAISVQIAGLYNEQFF.

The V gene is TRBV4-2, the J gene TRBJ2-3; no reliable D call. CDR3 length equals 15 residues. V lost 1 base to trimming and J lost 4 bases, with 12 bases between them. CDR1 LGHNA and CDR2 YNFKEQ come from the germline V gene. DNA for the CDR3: TGTGCCAGCAGCCAAGTAGGCCTAGTCGCAGATACGCAGTATTTT. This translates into CASSQVGLVADTQYF.

The DNA of the CDR3 is TGTGCCACAGCAGCGGGTAACTACGAGCAGTACTTC. This translates into CATAAGNYEQYF. This chain uses TRBV19 with TRBJ2-7; maybe TRBD2 (6 bases). Trimming left V 10 bases short and J 3 bases short, with 13 bases between. The CDR3 extends over 12 amino acids. Germline loops: CDR1 LNHDA, CDR2 SQIVND (reference sequence).